The clone carrying this T cell receptor beta chain was picked up many times. This CDR3 region has 17 residues. CDR1 LNHNV and CDR2 YYDKDF come from the germline V gene (reference sequence). V lost 0 bases to trimming and J lost 0 bases, with 12 bases between them. This entry is derived from a study of blood T cell repertoires in COVID-19. Two negative PCRs, clearance, or symptom resolution had been documented for recovered Cohort 3 donors. Sequencing used immunoSEQ multiplex PCR; TCRdb keeps in-frame clones, though not all of them. The sample lists 250,000 to 300,000 clones; about nine tenths were seen once.

The sequence derives from a woman aged 25 to 45 who had recovered from COVID-19. J is TRBJ1-5 and V is TRBV15, with D uncertain. The sample was PBMCs or T cells enriched from blood (not recorded which). The CDR3 DNA sequence: TGTGCCACCAGCAGAGATCTGACATCTTATAGCAATCAGCCCCAGCATTTT. Its protein product is CATSRDLTSYSNQPQHF. Drawing the rest from reference TRBV15 and TRBJ1-5, the complete variable domain is DAMVIQNPRYQVTQFGKPVTLSCSQTLNHNVMYWYQQKSSQAPKLLFHYYDKDFNNEADTPDNFQSRRPNTSFCFLDIRSPGLGDTAMYLCATSRDLTSYSNQPQHFGDGTRLSIL.